The 8 T cell receptor beta chains reported below all come from one sample, sequenced in a study of cytomegalovirus exposure and HLA in healthy donors. Both 60 Vbeta primers and 13 Jbeta primers went into the PCR. TCRdb's copy holds only in-frame clones and misses some; the assay was immunoSEQ multiplex PCR. The sample holds about 82,000 clones; about 68% are singletons and the top ten take around 20%. Sequences were obtained from PBMCs. The receptors come from a man aged 30 to 45 in good health and CMV-seropositive.

The chain recombines TRBV30 with TRBJ1-5; TRBD1 matches at 7 bases. The CDR3 has 13 residues. The germline CDR1 and CDR2 sequences are GTSNPN and SVGIG (reference sequence). With V trimmed by 5 bases and J by 4 bases, 5 bases remained unmatched. CDR3 sequence: CAWSTGANQPQHF. CDR3 nucleotide sequence: TGTGCCTGGTCCACAGGGGCTAATCAGCCCCAGCATTTT. Looking up the rest from reference TRBV30 and TRBJ1-5 gives the full variable domain: SQTIHQWPATLVQPVGSPLSLECTVEGTSNPNLYWYRQAAGRGLQLLFYSVGIGQISSEVPQNLSASRPQDRQFILSSKKLLLSDSGFYLCAWSTGANQPQHFGDGTRLSIL.

This clone was seen more than once but under ten times. This chain connects TRBV10-2 to TRBJ1-2, with D uncertain. The V end lost 3 bases, the J end lost 0 bases, and 2 bases lay between the germline ends. There are 12 residues in the CDR3. The V gene's germline CDR1 is WSHSY and CDR2 SAAADI. CDR3: CASSDTNYGYTF. CDR3 coding DNA: TGCGCCAGCAGTGACACTAACTATGGCTACACCTTC.

This clone was seen only once. The rearrangement uses TRBV5-6 and TRBJ2-5, with 11 positions matching TRBD2. The junction had 12 bases not matched to a gene; V was cut back by 3 bases and J by 5 bases. This CDR3 contains 17 residues. Germline CDR1 is SGHDT and CDR2 is YYEEEE. The CDR3 spells CASSSPLLAGERETQYF. CDR3 DNA sequence: TGTGCCAGCAGCTCCCCCCTACTAGCGGGAGAAAGGGAGACCCAGTACTTC.

The gene calls are TRBV29-1 and TRBJ1-2; TRBD1 agrees at 8 bases. CDR1 is SQVTM, CDR2 ANQGSEA, per germline. V lost 4 bases, J lost 6 bases, and 10 bases stayed unmatched. This CDR3 region has 14 residues. This CDR3 is CSVVTGGGVDGYTF. The CDR3 nucleotides are TGCAGCGTTGTCACAGGGGGTGGGGTAGATGGCTACACCTTC.

The chain couples TRBV29-1 to TRBJ1-2; TRBD1 matches 10 bases. Per the germline V gene, CDR1 is SQVTM and CDR2 is ANQGSEA. The length of the CDR3 is 13 residues. The V and J ends lost 6 bases and 3 bases, in that order; junction bases with no gene match: 4. CDR3 nucleotide sequence: TGCAGCGTGGGGGACAGGGGCCACTATGGCTACACCTTC. Its protein is CSVGDRGHYGYTF.

The V call is TRBV10-1, the J call TRBJ2-1; 10 bases align to TRBD1. The ends lost 3 bases at V and 7 bases at J; junction bases unmatched: 18. The CDR3 is made up of 19 amino acids. Germline-derived CDR1 and CDR2 are WNHNN and SYGVQD (reference sequence). CDR3 nucleotides: TGCGCCAGCAGTGAAAGATCTTGGGCGGGGACAGGGGCCGAGAATGAGCAGTTCTTC. Its translation: CASSERSWAGTGAENEQFF.

This chain joins TRBV19 and TRBJ2-2; 12 bases line up with TRBD2. This CDR3 is 17 amino acids long. The germline CDR1 and CDR2 sequences are LNHDA and SQIVND (reference sequence). J lost 4 bases, V lost 6 bases, and 9 bases had no gene match. CDR3 bases: TGTGCCAGTAGGCCCGGGACTAGCGGGCCTTCCACCGGGGAGCTGTTTTTT. This translates into CASRPGTSGPSTGELFF. The full variable domain, in which reference TRBV19 and TRBJ2-2 provide the parts outside the CDR3, is DGGITQSPKYLFRKEGQNVTLSCEQNLNHDAMYWYRQDPGQGLRLIYYSQIVNDFQKGDIAEGYSVSREKKESFPLTVTSAQKNPTAFYLCASRPGTSGPSTGELFFGEGSRLTVL.

The J gene is TRBJ2-5, the V gene TRBV28, with 9 bases identical to TRBD2. The V and J ends lost 5 bases and 8 bases, in that order; junction bases with no gene match: 21. The CDR3 contains 18 residues. The germline CDR1 and CDR2 sequences are MDHEN and SYDVKM. The CDR3 here is CASSPISFKGSGGPTQYF. The CDR3 DNA is TGTGCCAGCAGTCCCATAAGTTTTAAGGGCAGCGGGGGGCCAACCCAGTACTTC.